The clone carrying this T cell receptor (beta chain) was observed a single time. Other nucleotide sequences in the sample specify the same CDR3. Looked up from germline, CDR1 is KGHSH and CDR2 is LQKENI. Trimming removed 3 bases from V and 4 bases from J; junction bases left unmatched: 2. The CDR3 is made up of 13 amino acids. The sample comes from a study of shared clonotypes between healthy human individuals. Profiled with immunoSEQ multiplex PCR; TCRdb holds only in-frame clones, not every one. The sample lists about 680,000 clones, approximately 73% occurring once. Sequencing was done on a sample of memory CD4+ T cells sorted from blood. Subset noted: CD45RA-negative fraction. This receptor was identified in a woman aged 25 to 45 in good health. The gene calls are TRBV18 and TRBJ2-7; TRBD1 matches at 8 bases. The CDR3 DNA reads as TGTGCCAGCTCACCCAACAGGGGGTACGAGCAGTACTTC. This gives the protein CASSPNRGYEQYF.